This T cell receptor beta chain was captured in a study of cytomegalovirus exposure and HLA in healthy donors listed by TCRdb under 2017. Regarding the complete study: In an earlier analysis of approximately 500 of the donors, 276 Gb of sequence data and 90 million to 130 million unique TCR beta sequences from about 179 million T cells were reported. In addition to the first cohort of 500 to 850 subjects, a separate validation cohort of around 110 different subjects was used. In a later genetic analysis, genome-wide SNP genotypes for about three fifths of the roughly 670 donors were used, and that subset was treated as a discovery cohort. Every discovery cohort repertoire had been produced on one sequencing platform. Donor age, sex, ethnicity and CMV serostatus were compiled alongside the repertoire data. High-throughput TCR immunosequencing, statistical association of individual TCRs with disease status, and machine learning were combined to predict cytomegalovirus infection status. To study patterns of TCR occurrence, a later analysis re-analyzed previously published TCR beta repertoires from 666 donors and added high-resolution HLA genotyping. HLA typing covered class I and class II loci at four-digit resolution. Several DR-DQ haplotypes were treated as single units for association and clustering because of strong linkage in the cohort. The genetic ancestry cluster associated with self-reported Caucasian donors included about four fifths of the 398 genotyped donors. The T cell repertoires of several hundred subjects were profiled by immunosequencing and related to cytomegalovirus serostatus. Roughly 300 gigabases of sequencing data and 80 million or so unique TCR sequences were included in an early release covering around 600 HLA-typed donors. The study was designed to test whether signatures of past pathogen exposure could be identified by cataloging public T cell receptors. Rather than drawing on any new phenotypic data, the later analysis identified candidate immune exposures from TCR beta sequences and the way those sequences occurred across donors. Typing coverage differed by locus: A, B, C, DRB1 and DQB1 were typed in roughly 620-630 donors, DQA1 in about 500, DPA1 in some 570, and DPB1 in just under 490. In an earlier analysis of 587 of the donors, high-throughput TCR beta sequencing was used to judge whether each TCR beta V gene segment behaved as functional or pseudogenic. Among some 400 genotyped donors of the cohort, an average of around 250,000 unique TCR beta nucleotide sequences was sequenced per donor, of which 15% to 20% were non-productive. Beyond this particular receptor, the publication reports: Linkage disequilibrium might explain the correlated functional status among segregating V segments, but an unknown experimental factor could not be ruled out. In a later analysis, most CMV-associated TCR beta chains were found to appear HLA-restricted, with HLA associations seemingly driven largely by CMV exposure. In a later genetic analysis, a missense DCLRE1C variant was associated with V-gene and J-gene trimming of TCR beta chains, and the association was replicated in an independent cohort. HLA typing was unavailable for some donors at each locus, so association tests used only the typed subset. Three of the identified cytomegalovirus-associated TCR beta chains were confirmed in vitro to be specific for cytomegalovirus antigens. Because counts were too low, roughly 18 rarely observed V segments, including chromosome 9 orphons, were left out of the earlier analysis of roughly 600 of the donors. In a later analysis, HLA-associated TCR beta chains showed more clonal expansion and lower generation probabilities than non-associated chains that were equally common. A cluster of highly shared sequence variants was judged likely to represent a technical artifact of the sequencing pipeline. It was suggested by the authors that the approach could potentially be generalized to other disease states and immunological phenotypes. CMV serostatus was the only immune exposure information available for the cohort. In a later genetic analysis, fewer N-insertions in productive TCRs were reported among donors in an Asian-associated ancestry cluster than the roughly 700-donor mean. In a later analysis, 15,000 to 20,000 TCR beta sequences were associated with specific HLA alleles at a false discovery rate of 0.05. Sequencing depth was assumed to be roughly uniform across donors in the presence/absence analyses, though that assumption may not hold. While some public TCRs were present in many individuals, most TCR sequences turned up only very rarely across donors. In both the original and validation cohorts, the classifier was reported to diagnose cytomegalovirus status with high specificity and sensitivity. In an earlier analysis of around 500 of the donors, most TCR beta V segments appeared in productive rearrangements about 90% or about 30% of the time, broadly matching IMGT annotations. A further reported finding was that TCR beta sequences accurately predicted the HLA-A and HLA-B alleles for most subjects in the first cohort. When HLA alleles, especially DR and DQ, strongly co-occurred, attributing TCR associations to individual alleles was difficult. In the study, approximately 150 TCR beta chains were listed as associated with cytomegalovirus. The cohort was sequenced for TCR beta chains only, and without alpha or paired-chain data the features that could be detected were limited. The 87-base-pair reads could not distinguish some IMGT-functional V segments, including TRBV6-2 and TRBV6-3, so those segments were excluded. In a later analysis, several top co-occurrence clusters were reported to appear linked to parvovirus B19, influenza, CMV and Epstein-Barr virus. According to a later analysis, TCR association rates differed among HLA loci, with DRB1 alleles showing the most associated TCRs and HLA-C alleles showing the fewest.

The library was generated by the immunoSEQ multiplex PCR assay. For the multiplex PCR, a mixture combining 60 forward primers for TCR Vbeta segments and 13 reverse primers for TCR Jbeta segments was used. Amplification of the CDR3 region of rearranged TCR beta genes was performed with a multiplex PCR assay on genomic DNA. The amplified TCR beta libraries were sequenced on the Illumina HiSeq System as 87-base-pair reads. In the source study's methods: A later analysis counted some 74 million unique TCR beta chains across the 500 to 850 repertoires, and roughly 9.9 million of these chains were shared by at least two donors. To remove PCR and sequencing errors, raw reads were error-corrected and collapsed into unique sequences using a nearest-neighbor algorithm that merged closely related sequences. CDR3 sequences were aligned to IMGT reference sequences to assign V, D and J gene segments. Each retained sequence needed at least a six-nucleotide match to both a V gene segment and a J gene segment. Rearrangements were classified as productive when the CDR3 lacked stop codons and remained in frame with V and J, and all other rearrangements were classified as non-productive. Following IMGT convention, CDR3 was defined as the stretch from the second conserved V-encoded cysteine up to the conserved J-encoded phenylalanine. In an earlier analysis of roughly 580 of the donors, sequences lacking an unambiguous match to a single V gene segment were excluded. An earlier analysis of some 610 of the donors called V segments functional above 56.7% productive rearrangements and segregating when the between-donor standard deviation exceeded 5%. A statistical classification framework was built to diagnose cytomegalovirus status from the catalog of TCR beta chain sequences. In a later analysis, TCR nucleotide sequences were compared against IMGT/GENE-DB human TR gene sequences so that V and J genes could be assigned. A later analysis assigned CDR3 sequences and most-parsimonious VDJ recombination scenarios with the TCRdist pipeline. In a later analysis, each TCR beta chain was defined by its CDR3 amino acid sequence together with its V-gene family, and reads lacking a unique V-gene family were excluded. To address suspected cross-contamination and a sequencing artifact, a later analysis removed approximately 600 highly shared, low-generation-probability nucleotide sequences. In a later analysis, a clonal expansion index was calculated for each public chain from normalized within-repertoire ranks of inferred template counts. In a later analysis, generation probabilities were computed with a VDJ recombination model fitted to out-of-frame rearrangements, and the resulting probabilities were checked against IGoR. A later analysis scored TCR-TCR, TCR-HLA and TCR-CMV co-occurrence with hypergeometric tests, applying a repertoire-size bias correction to TCR pairs. To estimate false discovery rates, a later analysis permuted the HLA or CMV assignments 20 times. A later analysis grouped co-occurring TCRs with DBSCAN, adding TCRdist sequence similarity when clustering within HLA-allele-positive subsets. Co-occurrence clustering excluded repertoires with fewer than 30,000 or more than 120,000 public chains, plus five with anomalous nucleotide sharing. TCRdb limited this immuneACCESS table to in-frame rearrangements with V and J called. A share of clones is missing; checked studies link under half to unresolved V genes, and the rest is unexplained. V, J and clone size were drawn from that table, and D and trimming were deduced from the DNA. This sample is represented by around 150,000 clones; around four fifths of them were singletons. About 7.4% of the sample comes from the top ten.

With respect to this clone: This clone's antigen is unknown. The record has no base qualities; no much larger clone is one base away.

The cohort comprised hundreds of healthy bone marrow donors. Cohort members were all nominally healthy when sampled, although unrecorded immune exposures were likely present. The donor tested CMV seropositive and was one of the 289 seropositive cohort members. Every donor gave a peripheral blood sample, and the peripheral blood mononuclear cells from that sample were used for TCR beta sequencing. The Qiagen DNeasy Blood Extraction Kit was used to extract genomic DNA from the blood cell samples. The CDR3 numbers 14 residues from cysteine through phenylalanine. Only the CDR3 region is kept as DNA, spanning 42 bases read in frame from base 1. From the germline V gene, CDR1 is MNHEY and CDR2 is SVGAGI. V is cut by 3 bases and J by 7 bases, and the space between the germline ends is 13 bases.

Material: PBMCs. The TCR was taken from a woman aged 45-65 years in good health and CMV-seropositive. The sequence is built from TRBV6-5 and TRBJ1-5; the D gene is unclear. Read as DNA, the sequence is TGTGCCAGCAGTTATGCGCGGGTCGGGCAGCCCCAGCATTTT. The encoded protein is CASSYARVGQPQHF.